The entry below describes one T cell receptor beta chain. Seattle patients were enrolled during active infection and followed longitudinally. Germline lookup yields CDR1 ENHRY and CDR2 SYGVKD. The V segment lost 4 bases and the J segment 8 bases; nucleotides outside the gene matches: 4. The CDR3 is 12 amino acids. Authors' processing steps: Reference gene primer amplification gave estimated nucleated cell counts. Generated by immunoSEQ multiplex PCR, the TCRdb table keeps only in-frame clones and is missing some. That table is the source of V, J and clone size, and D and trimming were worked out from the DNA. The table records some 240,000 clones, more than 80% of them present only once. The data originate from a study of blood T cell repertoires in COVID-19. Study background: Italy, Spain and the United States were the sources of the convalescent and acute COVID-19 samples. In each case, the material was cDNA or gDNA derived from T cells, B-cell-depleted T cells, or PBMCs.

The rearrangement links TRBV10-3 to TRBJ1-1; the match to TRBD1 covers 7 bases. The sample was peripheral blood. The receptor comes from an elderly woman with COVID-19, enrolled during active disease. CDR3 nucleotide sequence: TGTGCCATCAGTGCACAGGGGTCCGAAGCTTTCTTT. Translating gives CAISAQGSEAFF.